The sequence of this T cell receptor (beta chain) was determined in a study of blood T cell repertoires in COVID-19 (dated by TCRdb to 2020 to 2021). Concerning the study at large: Samples from collaborators originated in the United States, Italy and Spain and spanned both the acute and convalescent phases of COVID-19. Where HLA class I and class II types were available, the types were taken from metadata supplied by the sample provider, not from assay-based typing. Deeply sampled blood TCRbeta repertoires from subjects exposed to, actively infected with, or recovered from COVID-19 were included in the dataset. The prospective study material was composed of cDNA or gDNA derived from T cells, B-cell-depleted T cells, or PBMCs. The repertoires were released in a freely available public database intended as a resource for research on the immune response to SARS-CoV-2. Sample metadata almost always included a de-identified subject ID, COVID-19 status, age in years and sex. Samples were obtained from the ongoing ImmuneRACE study (first 160 participants) and from approximately 1,200 subjects provided by 6 global collaborators. The study at large found these results: Clinical and demographic metadata were provided uncurated, with the amount varying by source and participant.

V is trimmed back by 4 bases and J by 8 bases, and the junction contains 2 bases that no gene match accounts for. CDR1 and CDR2 are drawn from the germline V gene: MNHEY, SVGEGT. Including the terminal cysteine and phenylalanine, the CDR3 comprises 14 residues. Of all the DNA, just the CDR3 is kept, 42 bases in frame from base 1. TCRbeta CDR3 regions were amplified from genomic DNA using the immunoSEQ Assay, a bias-controlled multiplex PCR. Turning to the authors' computational methods: The number of nucleated cells in each sample was estimated from the amplification of reference gene primers within the assay. Sequence reads were collapsed and filtered to measure the absolute abundance of every unique TCRbeta CDR3 rearrangement. Productive Simpson clonality was computed per sample as the square root of Simpson's diversity index over productive rearrangements. Here the immuneACCESS table is served through TCRdb, limited to in-frame sequences with V and J called. Missing clones are a known gap in these copies; in checked studies unresolved V genes cover under half, and the rest lacks a known reason. The DNA was the basis for D and trimming; V, J and clone size are from that table. The sample table holds about 310,000 clones, of which around nine tenths were seen once. 1% of the sample is in the top ten clones.

Worth noting for this clone: The clone's antigen remains unknown. No much larger clone exists at a distance of one base, and base qualities are not known.

Whole blood was collected in K2EDTA tubes by collaborating institutions according to the institutions' own protocols. For TCRbeta analysis, collaborator samples were shipped as frozen whole blood, as isolated PBMCs, or as DNA extracted from either sample type. This TCR was recovered from a man aged 50 to 60 with active or convalescent COVID-19. The rearranged chain carries TRBV6-2 or TRBV6-3 and TRBJ1-6; TRBD1 matches 10 bases in the middle. Sequenced material: peripheral blood. The CDR3 reads as follows: CASSWGQGYSPLHF. The DNA sequence is as follows: TGTGCCAGCAGTTGGGGACAGGGGTATTCACCCCTCCACTTT.